The 20 T cell receptor beta chains below come from one sample, sequenced in a study of graft-versus-host responses after intestinal transplantation. The table came from immunoSEQ multiplex PCR; TCRdb's copy has only in-frame clones and leaves some out. The table includes over 10,000 clones, about 88% detected once. This specimen consisted of PBMCs, obtained around 300 days after intestinal transplant. These receptors came from a human patient who received an intestinal transplant, so some T cells may come from the graft donor.

V is TRBV11-3 and J is TRBJ2-3; D unclear. Germline assignment: CDR1 SGHNT and CDR2 YENEEA. This CDR3 is 14 amino acids long. Trimming removed 0 bases at V and 2 bases at J, with 6 bases between. Here the CDR3 reads CASSLDTNTDTQYF. The CDR3 coding sequence is TGTGCCAGCAGCTTAGATACTAACACAGATACGCAGTATTTT.

The rearrangement links TRBV6-6 to TRBJ2-1; 7 nucleotides align to TRBD2. This CDR3 region has 16 residues. CDR1 is MNHNY and CDR2 is SVGAGI in the germline V gene (reference sequence). With V trimmed by 6 bases and J by 1 base, 9 bases remained unmatched. As DNA, the CDR3 is TGTGCCAGCAGAACTCTAGCGGCTAATTCCTACAATGAGCAGTTCTTC. Translating it yields CASRTLAANSYNEQFF.

The chain is built from TRBV27 and TRBJ1-3; D unresolved. Germline CDR1 and CDR2: MNHEY and SMNVEV (reference sequence). Trimming removed 0 bases from V and 0 bases from J, with 12 bases in between. The CDR3 loop spans 17 amino acids. Written as DNA, the CDR3 is TGTGCCAGCAGTTTATCTTCTGAGATCCGCTCTGGAAACACCATATATTTT. It specifies CASSLSSEIRSGNTIYF.

The V call is TRBV4-1, the J call TRBJ2-5; TRBD1 matches at 9 bases. The J call may be in error: the DNA end matches TRBJ2-7 better. CDR1 and CDR2 (germline): MGHRA, YSYEKL. This CDR3 has 17 amino acids. This CDR3 reads CASSPDHLGTGTYEQYF. In nucleotides, the CDR3 is TGCGCCAGCAGCCCAGACCATCTTGGGACAGGGACCTACGAGCAGTACTTC.

This sequence joins TRBV7-6 and TRBJ1-4, with D maybe TRBD1 (6 bases). V lost 4 bases to trimming and J lost 7 bases, with 13 bases between them. CDR1 and CDR2 from the germline V gene are SGHVS and FNYEAQ. This CDR3 has 14 amino acids. Written as DNA, the CDR3 is TGTGCCAGCAGCTCCCACAGGGAGGGTGAAAAACTGTTTTTT. Protein sequence: CASSSHREGEKLFF.

This clone occurred once. The chain couples TRBV10-3 to TRBJ2-5, with TRBD2 matching 13 bases. The junction had 6 bases not matched to a gene; V was cut back by 4 bases and J by 1 base. Germline V gene sequence: CDR1 ENHRY, CDR2 SYGVKD. CDR3 length equals 17 residues. CDR3 loop: CAISGTSGSPSQETQYF. Here the CDR3 DNA reads TGTGCCATCAGTGGGACTAGCGGGAGCCCCTCCCAAGAGACCCAGTACTTC.

The chain recombines TRBV5-6 with TRBJ2-5; either TRBD1 or TRBD2 may supply D (6 bases each). The CDR3 runs 14 residues. V shed 0 bases and J shed 2 bases, with 8 bases lying between them. Germline loops: CDR1 SGHDT, CDR2 YYEEEE. CDR3 amino acids: CASSLGGAQETQYF. CDR3 bases: TGTGCCAGCAGCTTGGGGGGGGCTCAAGAGACCCAGTACTTC.

The chain combines TRBV28 with TRBJ2-7; 10 bases are a match to TRBD2. Germline loops: CDR1 MDHEN, CDR2 SYDVKM. The ends lost 6 bases at V and 3 bases at J; junction bases unmatched: 8. CDR3 length equals 15 residues. CDR3: CASRPRTSGYYEQYF. Written as DNA, the CDR3 is TGTGCCAGCAGACCCCGGACTAGCGGTTACTACGAGCAGTACTTC.

The chain has TRBV7-2 and TRBJ2-1; TRBD2 matches at 7 bases. This CDR3 has 18 residues. J was trimmed by 1 base and V by 0 bases; bases with no gene match: 9. The V gene's germline CDR1 is SGHTA and CDR2 FQGNSA. The CDR3 nucleotides are TGTGCCAGCAGCTTAGCCCTGGGGGGGGTCCGGTCCTACAATGAGCAGTTCTTC. Protein: CASSLALGGVRSYNEQFF.

The chain links TRBV5-1 to TRBJ2-7, with a tentative D call TRBD1 (6 bases). The germline V and J ends were trimmed by 0 bases and 5 bases, with 12 bases remaining between them. CDR3 length: 14 amino acids. Per the germline V gene, CDR1 is SGHRS and CDR2 is YFSETQ. This chain's CDR3 is CASSLGSGVDEQYF. The CDR3 bases are TGCGCCAGCAGCTTGGGTTCAGGGGTAGACGAGCAGTACTTC. Based on the CDR3 plus reference TRBV5-1 and TRBJ2-7, the full variable domain is KAGVTQTPRYLIKTRGQQVTLSCSPISGHRSVSWYQQTPGQGLQFLFEYFSETQRNKGNFPGRFSGRQFSNSRSEMNVSTLELGDSALYLCASSLGSGVDEQYFGPGTRLTVT.

The V and J genes are TRBV4-1 and TRBJ1-4, with D hard to call. CDR1 and CDR2 (germline): MGHRA, YSYEKL. This CDR3 has 18 residues. V gave up 3 bases and J gave up 0 bases, with 17 bases separating them. The CDR3 here is CASSHRPGSDATNEKLFF. The CDR3 nucleotides read TGCGCCAGCAGCCACCGACCTGGATCAGATGCAACTAATGAAAAACTGTTTTTT.

V and J are TRBV30 and TRBJ2-5; D remains ambiguous. The V and J ends lost 0 bases and 4 bases respectively, with 15 bases between them. Germline assignment: CDR1 GTSNPN and CDR2 SVGIG (reference sequence). The length of the CDR3 is 15 residues. CDR3 in DNA: TGTGCCTGGAGTGTACTACCCGTCGGGCCAGAGACCCAGTACTTC. Amino acids: CAWSVLPVGPETQYF. Full variable domain (rest looked up from reference TRBV30 and TRBJ2-5): SQTIHQWPATLVQPVGSPLSLECTVEGTSNPNLYWYRQAAGRGLQLLFYSVGIGQISSEVPQNLSASRPQDRQFILSSKKLLLSDSGFYLCAWSVLPVGPETQYFGPGTRLLVL.

This clone is judged medium-sized. V usage is TRBV11-2 and J usage is TRBJ1-2; D unclear. The CDR3 consists of 16 residues. Germline loops: CDR1 SGHAT, CDR2 FQNNGV. V was cut by 1 base and J by 2 bases, with 14 bases left in between. The CDR3 DNA sequence: TGTGCCAGCAGCTTAGTTAGGTTGACGGTGAACTATGGCTACACCTTC. Protein sequence: CASSLVRLTVNYGYTF.

In this sample, this clone turned up a few times. The chain has TRBV7-9 and TRBJ1-4; the match to TRBD1 covers 7 bases. The germline V gene encodes CDR1 SEHNR and CDR2 FQNEAQ (reference sequence). J was trimmed by 5 bases and V by 4 bases; bases with no gene match: 4. The CDR3 totals 14 residues. CDR3 sequence (DNA): TGTGCCAGCAGCTCCGACAGGGTGAATGAAAAACTGTTTTTT. This encodes CASSSDRVNEKLFF.

The chain couples TRBV28 to TRBJ1-6; D might be TRBD1 (5 bases). This CDR3 is built from 18 residues. Looked up from germline, CDR1 is MDHEN and CDR2 is SYDVKM. V lost 3 bases to trimming and J lost 2 bases, with 17 bases between them. CDR3 residues: CASSFPPGRGPYNSPLHF. The CDR3 DNA reads TGTGCCAGCAGTTTTCCCCCGGGGAGGGGCCCCTATAATTCACCCCTCCACTTT.

V is TRBV7-2 and J is TRBJ2-5, with D possibly TRBD2 on 7 matching bases. The J call may be faulty, since TRBJ2-7 better matches the DNA end. From germline, CDR1 is SGHTA and CDR2 FQGNSA. This CDR3 region has 15 residues. The DNA of the CDR3 is TGTGCCAGCAGCTGGAGCGGGAAGGGGGAATACGAGCAGTACTTC. It specifies CASSWSGKGEYEQYF.

The chain links TRBV7-3 to TRBJ2-1, with 11 bases matching TRBD2. Per the germline V gene, CDR1 is SGHTA and CDR2 is FQGTGA. The ends lost 5 bases at V and 4 bases at J; junction bases unmatched: 10. The CDR3 has 17 amino acids. This CDR3 is CASSPSLAGVHYNEQFF. The CDR3, as DNA: TGTGCCAGCAGCCCCTCACTAGCGGGAGTCCATTACAATGAGCAGTTCTTC.

This rearrangement joins TRBV4-3 to TRBJ2-7; D ambiguous. Per the germline V gene, CDR1 is LGHNA and CDR2 is YSLEER. Trimming took 0 bases from V and 1 from J, leaving 13 bases between them. This CDR3 region has 16 residues. CDR3 amino acids: CASSQDKASRSYEQYF. CDR3 bases: TGCGCCAGCAGCCAAGATAAGGCTTCACGTTCCTACGAGCAGTACTTC.

The CDR3: CASSHARTTNEQFF. Here the CDR3 DNA reads TGTGCCAGTAGTCACGCACGGACTACCAATGAGCAGTTCTTC. This chain uses TRBV19 with TRBJ2-1; a possible D gene is TRBD2 (6 bases). The V and J ends lost 5 bases and 6 bases respectively, with 14 bases between them. This CDR3 is built from 14 residues. CDR1 LNHDA and CDR2 SQIVND come from the germline V gene (reference sequence).

V gene TRBV2 combines with J gene TRBJ2-1; 11 nucleotides agree with TRBD2. From germline, CDR1 is SNHLY and CDR2 FYNNEI. With V trimmed by 6 bases and J by 8 bases, 6 bases remained unmatched. This CDR3 is 14 amino acids long. CDR3 region: CASSRLAGGDEQFF. The CDR3, as DNA: TGTGCCAGCAGCCGGCTAGCGGGAGGCGATGAGCAGTTCTTC.